The 26 T cell receptor beta chains in this list originate from one sample, sequenced in a study of pediatric ulcerative colitis. Some clones are missing from TCRdb's copy, which holds only in-frame ones; the method was immunoSEQ multiplex PCR. Among 30,000 or so clones, roughly four fifths were seen once, and the ten largest hold around 4.5%. The material sequenced was blood. The receptors shown here come from a boy aged 5-17 years with severe ulcerative colitis.

This rearrangement joins TRBV2 to TRBJ2-7; 8 positions match TRBD1. Per the germline V gene, CDR1 is SNHLY and CDR2 is FYNNEI. V lost 6 bases and J lost 0; bases outside the gene matches: 4. The CDR3 is 14 amino acids. The CDR3 loop reads CASSRDRSSYEQYF. DNA of the CDR3: TGTGCCAGCAGCCGGGACAGGTCCTCCTACGAGCAGTACTTC. The whole variable domain, filled in from reference TRBV2 and TRBJ2-7, reads EPEVTQTPSHQVTQMGQEVILRCVPISNHLYFYWYRQILGQKVEFLVSFYNNEISEKSEIFDDQFSVERPDGSNFTLKIRSTKLEDSAMYFCASSRDRSSYEQYFGPGTRLTVT.

The chain combines TRBV6-5 with TRBJ1-3, with D possibly being TRBD1 (5 bases). The CDR3 has 13 residues. Germline CDR1 and CDR2: MNHEY and SVGAGI. Trimming stripped 8 bases from V and 1 base from J, with 9 bases between. CDR3 nucleotides: TGTGCCAGCCGGGCAGGGTCTGGAAACACCATATATTTT. Its protein product is CASRAGSGNTIYF.

The chain couples TRBV28 to TRBJ1-1; tentative D call: TRBD1 (6 bases). CDR3 length equals 14 residues. The V and J ends lost 6 bases and 0 bases respectively, with 11 bases between them. The germline V gene has CDR1 MDHEN and CDR2 SYDVKM. In nucleotides, the CDR3 is TGTGCCAGCAGCCCGGGACACCTGAACACTGAAGCTTTCTTT. Residues: CASSPGHLNTEAFF.

The chain has TRBV4-3 and TRBJ1-1; no clear D. This CDR3 is 19 amino acids long. V lost 1 base and J lost 2, with 23 bases in between. Germline CDR1 reads LGHNA; CDR2 reads YSLEER. The CDR3 DNA is TGCGCCAGCAGCCAAGTTGCGGTGGAGGTCGAAGCATCAAACACTGAAGCTTTCTTT. This gives the protein CASSQVAVEVEASNTEAFF.

The gene calls are TRBV7-2 and TRBJ1-5; D remains ambiguous. V lost 0 bases, J lost 0 bases, and 6 bases lay in between. The CDR3 runs 15 residues. Germline V CDR1 and CDR2: SGHTA, FQGNSA. The CDR3 region is CASSLAGYSNQPQHF. The CDR3 nucleotides are TGTGCCAGCAGCTTAGCAGGATATAGCAATCAGCCCCAGCATTTT.

V and J are TRBV5-1 and TRBJ2-2; D uncertain. V was pared by 4 bases and J by 0 bases, with 7 bases between. This CDR3 comprises 14 residues. The germline V gene has CDR1 SGHRS and CDR2 YFSETQ. In DNA form, the CDR3 reads TGCGCCAGCAGCCTCCGTCCGAACACCGGGGAGCTGTTTTTT. Translation gives CASSLRPNTGELFF.

The CDR3 nucleotides are TGTGCCAGCAGCGTAGACGGGGGACGCACAGATACGCAGTATTTT. Protein product: CASSVDGGRTDTQYF. The V and J genes are TRBV9 and TRBJ2-3; tentative D call: TRBD2 (6 bases). Trimming took off 0 bases at V and 1 base at J, with 9 bases between the two ends. The germline CDR1 and CDR2 sequences are SGDLS and YYNGEE. This CDR3 has 15 amino acids.

The chain is built from TRBV18 and TRBJ2-1; the D is unclear. This CDR3 is built from 12 residues. Trimming took off 2 bases at V and 8 bases at J, with 7 bases between the two ends. CDR1 KGHSH and CDR2 LQKENI come from the germline V gene. The chain's CDR3 is CASSPEYHEQFF. In DNA, the CDR3 is TGTGCCAGCTCACCAGAGTACCATGAGCAGTTCTTC. Looking up the rest from reference TRBV18 and TRBJ2-1 gives the full variable domain: NAGVMQNPRHLVRRRGQEARLRCSPMKGHSHVYWYRQLPEEGLKFMVYLQKENIIDESGMPKERFSAEFPKEGPSILRIQQVVRGDSAAYFCASSPEYHEQFFGPGTRLTVL.

The CDR3: CASSGTGSKGTEAFF. The DNA for the CDR3 is TGTGCCAGTAGCGGGACAGGGAGTAAGGGGACTGAAGCTTTCTTT. This sequence joins TRBV19 and TRBJ1-1, with TRBD1 matching over 9 bases. The CDR3 has 15 amino acids. CDR1 and CDR2 (germline): LNHDA, SQIVND (reference sequence). The V gene end was trimmed by 6 bases and the J gene end by 5 bases; junction bases not matched to a gene: 10.

The gene calls are TRBV7-9 and TRBJ1-2; perhaps TRBD1 as D (6 bases). Germline loops: CDR1 SEHNR, CDR2 FQNEAQ (reference sequence). There are 15 residues in the CDR3. V was clipped by 2 bases and J by 0 bases, with 10 bases between them. The CDR3 DNA follows: TGTGCCAGCAGCTTAACGCAGGGGACTAACTATGGCTACACCTTC. The encoded protein is CASSLTQGTNYGYTF.

V and J are TRBV4-1 and TRBJ2-2; possibly TRBD2 for D (7 bases). The CDR3 is 16 amino acids. Germline V gene lookup returns CDR1 MGHRA and CDR2 YSYEKL. Trimming took off 2 bases at V and 6 bases at J, with 16 bases between the two ends. In DNA form, the CDR3 reads TGCGCCAGCAGCCAATCCGTGCGGGGGCCAGCCGGGGAGCTGTTTTTT. Encoded protein: CASSQSVRGPAGELFF.

The CDR3 reads CATHRRDGELFF. The CDR3 bases are TGTGCCACCCATCGGAGGGACGGGGAGCTGTTTTTT. The chain combines TRBV2 with TRBJ2-2; a possible D gene is TRBD2 (6 bases). CDR1 SNHLY and CDR2 FYNNEI come from the germline V gene. The CDR3 contains 12 residues. The ends were cut back, 10 bases at V and 7 bases at J, with 13 bases in the middle.

The chain employs TRBV10-1 and TRBJ2-7, with D possibly being TRBD1 (5 bases). Germline V gene lookup returns CDR1 WNHNN and CDR2 SYGVQD (reference sequence). This CDR3 region has 13 residues. V shed 5 bases and J shed 0 bases, with 8 bases lying between them. The CDR3 sequence is CASSLGASYEQYF. The DNA of the CDR3 is TGCGCCAGCAGTTTAGGGGCCTCCTACGAGCAGTACTTC.

This sequence joins TRBV7-9 and TRBJ2-7; 9 nucleotides align to TRBD1. With V trimmed by 4 bases and J by 6 bases, 7 bases remained unmatched. The CDR3 loop spans 14 amino acids. Looked up from germline, CDR1 is SEHNR and CDR2 is FQNEAQ (reference sequence). The CDR3 spells CASSCSGTGCEQYF. DNA for the CDR3: TGTGCCAGCAGCTGTTCCGGGACAGGGTGCGAGCAGTACTTC. Drawing the rest from reference TRBV7-9 and TRBJ2-7, the complete variable domain is DTGVSQNPRHKITKRGQNVTFRCDPISEHNRLYWYRQTLGQGPEFLTYFQNEAQLEKSRLLSDRFSAERPKGSFSTLEIQRTEQGDSAMYLCASSCSGTGCEQYFGPGTRLTVT.

This clone was counted only a few times. The V call is TRBV11-2, the J call TRBJ1-2; D is unclear. Germline V gene sequence: CDR1 SGHAT, CDR2 FQNNGV. This CDR3 contains 13 residues. Trimming stripped 4 bases from V and 4 bases from J, with 10 bases between. In nucleotides, the CDR3 is TGTGCCAGCAGCTCTGTGGAGGCCTATGGCTACACCTTC. Translated, it gives CASSSVEAYGYTF.

This sequence joins TRBV4-3 and TRBJ2-5; TRBD2 agrees at 7 bases. J was trimmed by 8 bases and V by 0 bases; bases with no gene match: 9. Germline V gives CDR1 LGHNA, CDR2 YSLEER. CDR3 size: 15 residues. CDR3 region: CASSQDRASGGTQYF. CDR3 sequence (DNA): TGCGCCAGCAGCCAAGATCGGGCTAGCGGAGGAACCCAGTACTTC.

The rearrangement joins TRBV6-5 to TRBJ1-1; 10 bases fit TRBD1. The CDR3 loop spans 15 amino acids. Per the germline V gene, CDR1 is MNHEY and CDR2 is SVGAGI. V lost 6 bases and J lost 5; bases outside the gene matches: 9. The DNA for the CDR3 is TGTGCCAGCAGCCACTTCGGACAGGGGGGGACTGAAGCTTTCTTT. As protein: CASSHFGQGGTEAFF.

V usage is TRBV4-1 and J usage is TRBJ1-5; D is uncertain. Trimming pared 4 bases from V and 0 bases from J, leaving 10 bases between. Germline-derived CDR1 and CDR2 are MGHRA and YSYEKL. This CDR3 is 15 amino acids long. DNA of the CDR3: TGCGCCAGCAGCCCAAGCGGAGTTAGCAATCAGCCCCAGCATTTT. Amino acid sequence: CASSPSGVSNQPQHF.

The chain combines TRBV29-1 with TRBJ2-7; the D gene could be TRBD1 or TRBD2 (6 bases each). V was shortened by 6 bases and J by 0 bases, with 18 bases between the two germline ends. This CDR3 comprises 15 residues. The germline CDR1 and CDR2 sequences are SQVTM and ANQGSEA. For the CDR3, the DNA is TGCAGCGTACAGAACAGGGAGGTAAGCTCCTACGAGCAGTACTTC. Protein product: CSVQNREVSSYEQYF.

The chain combines TRBV5-5 with TRBJ1-2, with TRBD1 matching over 9 bases. Germline V CDR1 and CDR2: SGHKS, YYEKEE (reference sequence). The junction had 5 bases not matched to a gene; V was cut back by 0 bases and J by 8 bases. This CDR3 spans 14 amino acids. The CDR3 loop is CASSLGGQGYGYTF. For the CDR3, the DNA is TGTGCCAGCAGCTTGGGGGGACAGGGTTACGGCTACACCTTC.

The CDR3 nucleotides are TGTGCCAGCAGTGCGGGACAAATAGCTTACGAGCAGTACTTC. Protein: CASSAGQIAYEQYF. The chain uses TRBV6-1 and TRBJ2-7, with D perhaps matching TRBD1 (6 bases). The germline V gene encodes CDR1 MNHNS and CDR2 SASEGT. V was clipped by 4 bases and J by 4 bases, with 14 bases between them. The CDR3 is 14 residues long.

The CDR3: CASSPTTGVNEQFF. CDR3 DNA sequence: TGTGCCAGCTCACCAACGACAGGGGTTAATGAGCAGTTCTTC. The rearrangement links TRBV18 to TRBJ2-1; 8 nucleotides match TRBD1. Germline V gene sequence: CDR1 KGHSH, CDR2 LQKENI. V lost 2 bases and J lost 7; bases outside the gene matches: 4. This CDR3 is built from 14 residues.

The chain carries TRBV30 and TRBJ2-5, with TRBD2 matching over 8 bases. J was trimmed by 1 base and V by 3 bases; bases with no gene match: 1. CDR3 length: 13 amino acids. Germline V gene lookup returns CDR1 GTSNPN and CDR2 SVGIG (reference sequence). CDR3 residues: CAWSGGGQETQYF. The DNA for the CDR3 is TGTGCCTGGAGCGGGGGGGGCCAAGAGACCCAGTACTTC.

This clone was found a few times. This sequence joins TRBV7-9 and TRBJ1-3, with D possibly matching TRBD1 (5 bases). The CDR3 consists of 15 residues. Germline V CDR1 and CDR2: SEHNR, FQNEAQ (reference sequence). Trimming shortened V by 4 bases and J by 0 bases, and 10 bases separated the two germline ends. This CDR3 is CASSSTGASGNTIYF. The CDR3 bases are TGTGCCAGCAGCTCAACAGGCGCCTCTGGAAACACCATATATTTT.

This rearrangement joins TRBV27 to TRBJ1-1; D is unclear. CDR3 size: 14 residues. Trimming removed 6 bases from V and 0 bases from J, with 11 bases in between. CDR1 is MNHEY and CDR2 is SMNVEV in the germline V gene (reference sequence). The CDR3 nucleotides read TGTGCCAGCAGCCCAGCCGGGGTGAACACTGAAGCTTTCTTT. As protein: CASSPAGVNTEAFF.

This chain links TRBV6-6 with TRBJ2-3; D gene uncertain. Trimming left V 2 bases short and J 6 bases short, with 9 bases between. Germline CDR1 is MNHNY and CDR2 is SVGAGI (reference sequence). CDR3 length: 13 amino acids. The CDR3 DNA follows: TGTGCCAGCAGTTACAAGGGTTGGGATACGCAGTATTTT. Amino acid sequence: CASSYKGWDTQYF.